This T cell receptor beta chain was captured in a study of blood T cell repertoires in COVID-19. At the level of the study: The analysed material was cDNA or gDNA that came from T cells, B-cell-depleted T cells, or PBMCs.

The CDR3 has 19 residues. Germline V lookup: CDR1 SGHVS, CDR2 FNYEAQ. Trimming took 1 base from V and 0 from J; bases not matched to a gene: 12. Sequencing was performed with immunoSEQ multiplex PCR; in TCRdb, only in-frame clones are kept and a portion is missing. The sample includes approximately 260,000 clones, about 88% seen only once; the top ten take approximately 4%. This receptor was obtained from a man aged 25 to 45 with acute COVID-19. The chain employs TRBV7-6 and TRBJ2-7, with 10 bases identical to TRBD2. The sequencing sample was made of PBMCs or T cells enriched from blood (not recorded which). The CDR3 here is CASSLVPSGRFPSSYEQYV. CDR3 sequence (DNA): TGTGCCAGCAGCTTAGTCCCTAGCGGGAGATTCCCGAGCTCCTACGAGCAGTACGTC.